Listed below are T cell receptor beta chains from one sample, sequenced in a study of blood T cell repertoires in COVID-19. Clones were read by immunoSEQ multiplex PCR, and TCRdb kept only the in-frame ones, dropping some. This repertoire shows roughly 64,000 clones, 65% to 90% found once; its top ten account for approximately 3%. Sequenced: peripheral blood. The source is a man aged 50-60 years with active COVID-19. CDR3s include the opening cysteine and the closing phenylalanine or tryptophan. D genes are given only for firm matches. Clone size is given for some rows only: seen once, a few or many times, or a class if the clone is expanded.

NA | TRBD2 | TRBJ2-3 | 16 | TRBV5-1 | CASSFTSGTTADTQYF | TGCGCCAGCAGCTTTACTAGCGGGACCACGGCTGATACGCAGTATTTT
NA | TRBD1 | TRBJ1-6 | 14 | TRBV5-1 | CASSPGQGGLPLHF | TGCGCCAGCAGCCCCGGACAGGGAGGTTTACCCCTCCACTTT
NA | NA | TRBJ2-5 | 13 | TRBV10-1 | CASSVSPQETQYF | TGCGCCAGCAGTGTAAGCCCCCAAGAGACCCAGTACTTC
NA | NA | TRBJ2-3 | 15 | TRBV7-9 | CASSSTRTATDTQYF | TGTGCCAGCAGCTCAACCCGGACAGCTACAGATACGCAGTATTTT
NA | TRBD1 | TRBJ2-7 | 15 | TRBV4-3 | CASSQDRQGGNEQYF | TGCGCCAGCAGCCAAGATCGACAGGGGGGCAACGAGCAGTACTTC
NA | TRBD2 | TRBJ2-7 | 16 | TRBV11-2 | CASSLAAGASSYEQYF | TGTGCCAGCAGCTTAGCAGCGGGGGCAAGCTCCTACGAGCAGTACTTC
NA | TRBD2 | TRBJ2-2 | 18 | TRBV6-2/TRBV6-3 | CASSSRIAGGINTGELFF | TGTGCCAGCAGTTCCCGGATAGCGGGGGGGATAAACACCGGGGAGCTGTTTTTT
NA | TRBD2 | TRBJ2-6 | 18 | TRBV4-3 | CASSPRLAGHSGANVLTF | TGCGCCAGCAGCCCCCGACTAGCGGGTCACTCTGGGGCCAACGTCCTGACTTTC
NA | TRBD2 | TRBJ2-5 | 18 | TRBV14 | CASSPPTPRLAGGETQYF | TGTGCCAGCAGCCCCCCGACCCCGCGACTAGCGGGAGGAGAGACCCAGTACTTC
NA | NA | TRBJ2-3 | 16 | TRBV29-1 | CSVEVASDPSTDTQYF | TGCAGCGTTGAAGTGGCTAGCGATCCTAGCACAGATACGCAGTATTTT
NA | NA | TRBJ2-2 | 15 | TRBV7-8 | CASRRGWGGAGELFF | TGTGCCAGCCGGCGAGGCTGGGGCGGAGCCGGGGAGCTGTTTTTT
NA | TRBD1 | TRBJ1-6 | 18 | TRBV11-3 | CASSSRPPGTADNSPLHF | TGTGCCAGCAGCTCACGACCACCAGGGACAGCCGATAATTCACCCCTCCACTTT
NA | NA | TRBJ2-7 | 14 | TRBV19 | CASSTRGAGYEQYF | TGTGCCAGTAGTACCAGGGGCGCGGGCTACGAGCAGTACTTC
NA | TRBD1 | TRBJ2-5 | 16 | TRBV19 | CASSIAPGRGLETQYF | TGTGCCAGTAGTATAGCCCCGGGCAGGGGGCTTGAGACCCAGTACTTC
NA | NA | TRBJ2-7 | 12 | TRBV12-3/TRBV12-4 | CASSDSQGRQYF | TGTGCCAGCAGTGACAGCCAAGGACGGCAGTACTTC
NA | TRBD1 | TRBJ2-7 | 15 | TRBV29-1 | CSGSIGTGPTYEQYF | TGCAGCGGGTCAATTGGGACAGGCCCAACCTACGAGCAGTACTTC
NA | TRBD1 | TRBJ2-3 | 15 | TRBV9 | CASSAPTGSTDTQYF | TGTGCCAGCAGCGCCCCGACAGGGTCCACAGATACGCAGTATTTT
once | TRBD2 | TRBJ2-7 | 14 | TRBV5-1 | CASSQGLASYEQYF | TGCGCCAGCAGCCAGGGACTAGCGTCTTACGAGCAGTACTTC
NA | NA | TRBJ1-2 | 10 | TRBV20-1 | CSAQVDGYTF | TGCAGTGCTCAGGTGGATGGCTACACCTTC
NA | NA | TRBJ2-5 | 14 | TRBV5-1 | CASSLGGVQETQYF | TGCGCCAGCAGCTTGGGGGGGGTCCAAGAGACCCAGTACTTC
NA | NA | TRBJ1-3 | 17 | TRBV29-1 | CSVEDPQGILSGNTIYF | TGCAGCGTTGAAGATCCTCAGGGAATCCTCTCTGGAAACACCATATATTTT
NA | NA | TRBJ1-2 | 13 | TRBV25-1 | CASSERGLGGYTF | TGTGCCAGCAGTGAGCGCGGGCTTGGGGGCTACACCTTC
NA | NA | TRBJ1-2 | 15 | TRBV27 | CASSLGGAWSYGYTF | TGTGCCAGCAGTTTAGGTGGGGCCTGGAGCTATGGCTACACCTTC
NA | TRBD1 | TRBJ1-5 | 14 | TRBV6-5 | CASTSGDRVQPQHF | TGTGCCAGCACCTCCGGGGACAGGGTTCAGCCCCAGCATTTT
NA | TRBD1 | TRBJ2-3 | 16 | TRBV23-1 | CASSHWDRGRKGTQYF | TGCGCCAGCAGTCATTGGGACAGGGGGCGAAAGGGTACGCAGTATTTT
NA | NA | TRBJ2-2 | 13 | TRBV7-7 | CASSSANTGELFF | TGTGCCAGCAGCTCAGCGAACACCGGGGAGCTGTTTTTT
NA | TRBD1 | TRBJ1-3 | 16 | TRBV18 | CASSPFDRGPGNTIYF | TGTGCCAGCTCACCCTTCGACAGGGGCCCTGGAAACACCATATATTTT
NA | NA | TRBJ1-2 | 13 | TRBV30 | CAWSATRGRGYTF | TGTGCCTGGAGTGCGACTCGGGGTAGGGGCTACACCTTC
NA | NA | TRBJ1-3 | 14 | TRBV18 | CASSPPPRGNTIYF | TGTGCCAGCTCACCACCGCCCCGGGGAAACACCATATATTTT
few | TRBD1 | TRBJ1-2 | 16 | TRBV19 | CASSMNAGQGNYGYTF | TGTGCCAGTAGTATGAATGCGGGACAGGGAAACTATGGCTACACCTTC
NA | TRBD1 | TRBJ2-7 | 14 | TRBV7-2 | CASSLGGQGREQYF | TGTGCCAGCAGCTTAGGGGGACAGGGACGCGAGCAGTACTTC
NA | NA | TRBJ2-1 | 17 | TRBV4-1 | CASSLAGGYNSYNEQFF | TGCGCCAGCAGCTTGGCAGGGGGGTACAACTCCTACAATGAGCAGTTCTTC